The entry that follows covers one TCR beta chain sequence. Its recognized antigen is unknown. There are no base qualities to consult, and no much larger clone falls within one base. Sample time point, as interpreted from the label and publication: blood 4 weeks post-SBRT, at nephrectomy. The meaning of the sample's treatment or condition label: 15 Gy SBRT to primary tumor, nephrectomy 4 weeks later. The samples were obtained from a clinical trial, where primary renal cell carcinomas were treated with 15 Gy stereotactic body radiation therapy and then removed by nephrectomy 4 weeks afterward. Serial peripheral blood from radiation-treated patients was sampled at baseline, 2 weeks and 4 weeks after SBRT to track tumor-enriched clonotypes. All patients had renal cell carcinoma with clear cell pathology. Genomic DNA for TCR sequencing was prepared using the QIAamp DNA Blood Mini Kit (Qiagen). The analyses included just those samples that passed every quality control check.

Following the manufacturer's recommendations, the immunoSEQ kit was used to generate TCR beta libraries from genomic DNA. Library preparation used a first multiplex PCR with proprietary primers, then a second PCR adding unique barcodes, with bead cleanups after each round. Each sample batch included a kit-provided positive control reaction and a negative control reaction. The final libraries were assessed on an Agilent 4200 TapeStation D1000 ScreenTape, pooled by volume, and quantified by qPCR. Sequencing was performed on an Illumina NextSeq500 with a MidOutput 150-cycle cartridge, and 156 Read1 and 15 Index1 cycles were run with kit custom primers. The pooled library was loaded at 0.95 to 1 pM, with an approximately 20% PhiX control spiked in. Turning to the authors' computational methods: Vendor-processed data were analyzed in R, with a clonotype defined as all T cells sharing the same CDR3 nucleotide sequence. In the clone abundance analyses, frequencies in each sample were normalized to that sample's 10,000 most abundant clones. Public T cell clones, averaging fewer than five per sample, were removed before analysis. A difference in abundance of at least 32-fold between compartments was used to define tumor-enriched and baseline blood-enriched clonotypes. A beta-binomial differential abundance model was used to identify clonotypes that were expanded or contracted between blood time points. Tumor-blood repertoire similarity was measured with the Baroni-Urbani and Buser coefficient, and group comparisons used two-tailed Wilcoxon tests in R. What TCRdb holds here is the immuneACCESS table cut down to in-frame rearrangements. Part of the clones is not present; checked against another copy, under half of the missing clones reflect an unresolved V gene, and the others are unexplained. V and J calls and clone size follow that table, whereas D and trimming were derived from the DNA. This sample lists approximately 150,000 clones; about 86% were detected once. 15% to 20% of the sample is held by the ten biggest clonotypes.

Based on the germline V gene, the CDR1 and CDR2 sequences are SNHLY and FYNNEI. Trimming accounts for 6 bases at V and 0 bases at J, while the number of junction bases matched to no gene is 7. The CDR3 runs 15 residues from the cysteine to the phenylalanine. Of the read, only the CDR3 DNA is kept; its 45 bases are in frame from base 1. The sample originates from a study of radiation and T cells in renal cell carcinoma (dated by TCRdb to the early 2020s). For the study in its entirety: A total of around 50 samples underwent TCR beta sequencing, made up of about 26 tumors and some 27 peripheral blood samples. Across all 55 or so samples, under 4,500,000 unique CDR3 nucleotide sequences, encoding 2,658,974 unique CDR3 amino acid sequences, were identified. The final blood draw took place at 4 weeks after radiation, the same time as nephrectomy.

Findings and caveats that apply to the study as a whole: Changes in the blood repertoire were not tracked past 4 weeks after treatment. In blood, the top tumor clonotypes increased between baseline and 2 weeks post-radiation and then shrank by 4 weeks, which suggests that tumor-resident clones expanded only transiently. Because pretreatment tumor biopsies were not available, the study could not determine whether clonotypes were already present within the tumor at baseline. With a single-armed trial design, the study had no way to address how radiation dose or scheduling affects the TCR repertoire.

The sequence derives from a woman between 45 and 60 years old with renal cell carcinoma. The chain was built from TRBV2 and TRBJ1-1, and TRBD1 matches 7 of the central bases. This sample comprised blood, obtained from a patient whose treatment included radiotherapy and nephrectomy. The CDR3 loop reads CASRSPGQLNTEAFF. The DNA sequence reads TGTGCCAGCAGGAGCCCGGGACAGCTGAACACTGAAGCTTTCTTT.